This T cell receptor beta chain was profiled in a study of blood T cell repertoires in COVID-19. Sequencing used immunoSEQ multiplex PCR; TCRdb keeps in-frame clones, though not all of them. Of 150,000 to 200,000 clones listed, roughly four fifths are singletons. The CDR3 covers 15 residues. The sample taken for sequencing was peripheral blood. The clonotype was recovered from a woman in her thirties or forties with COVID-19, enrolled during active disease. This sequence joins TRBV12-2 and TRBJ2-1; TRBD2, the table's D call, was not compared with the DNA. TRBV12-2 is a listed pseudogene. CDR3 bases: TGTGCAAGGGAGGTCCCCTTTTCGCTCGGGGATGAGCAGTTCTTC. Its protein product is CAREVPFSLGDEQFF.